The clone carrying this T cell receptor (beta chain) was seen once. These data belong to a study of control samples from healthy donors and cancer patients. The CDR3 consists of 14 residues. CDR1 and CDR2 (germline): LGHDT, YNNKEL (reference sequence). After removal of 1 base from V and 6 bases from J, the junction contained 4 bases not matched to a gene. Produced via immunoSEQ multiplex PCR; TCRdb's table is partial and in-frame only. The sample yields some 98,000 clones, 70% to 85% seen once. The clonotype originates from a man in his 70s with lung cancer. The sample comprised PBMCs. J is TRBJ1-2 and V is TRBV3-1 (or the pseudogene TRBV3-2); TRBD1 agrees at 8 bases. CDR3 sequence: CASSQGATGDGYTF. The CDR3 DNA is TGTGCCAGCAGCCAAGGCGCGACAGGGGATGGCTACACCTTC.